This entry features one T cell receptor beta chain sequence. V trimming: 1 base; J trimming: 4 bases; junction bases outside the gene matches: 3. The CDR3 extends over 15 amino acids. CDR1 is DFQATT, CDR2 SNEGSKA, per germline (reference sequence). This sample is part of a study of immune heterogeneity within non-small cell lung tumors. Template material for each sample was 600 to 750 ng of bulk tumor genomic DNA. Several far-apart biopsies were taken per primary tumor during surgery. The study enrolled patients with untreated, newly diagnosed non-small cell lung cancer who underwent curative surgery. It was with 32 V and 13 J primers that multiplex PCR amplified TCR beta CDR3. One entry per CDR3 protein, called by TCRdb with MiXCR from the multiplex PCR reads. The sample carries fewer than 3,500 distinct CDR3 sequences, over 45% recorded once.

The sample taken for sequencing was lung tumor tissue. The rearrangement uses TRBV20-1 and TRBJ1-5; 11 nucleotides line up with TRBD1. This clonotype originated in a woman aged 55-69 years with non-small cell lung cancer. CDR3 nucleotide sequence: TGCAGTGCTAGAGTCGGGACAGGGGGAAATCAGCCCCAGCATTTT. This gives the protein CSARVGTGGNQPQHF.